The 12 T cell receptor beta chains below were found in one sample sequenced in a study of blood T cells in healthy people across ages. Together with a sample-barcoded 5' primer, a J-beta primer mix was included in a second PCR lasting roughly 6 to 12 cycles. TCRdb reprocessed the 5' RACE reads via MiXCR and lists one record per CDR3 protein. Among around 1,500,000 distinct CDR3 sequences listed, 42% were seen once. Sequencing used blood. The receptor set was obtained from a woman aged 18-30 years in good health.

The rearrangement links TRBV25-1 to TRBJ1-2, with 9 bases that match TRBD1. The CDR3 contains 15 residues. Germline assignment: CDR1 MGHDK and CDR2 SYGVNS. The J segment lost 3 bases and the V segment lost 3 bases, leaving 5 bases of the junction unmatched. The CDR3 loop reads CASSDHRGQHYGYTF. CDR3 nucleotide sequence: TGTGCCAGCAGTGACCACAGGGGGCAACACTATGGCTACACCTTC.

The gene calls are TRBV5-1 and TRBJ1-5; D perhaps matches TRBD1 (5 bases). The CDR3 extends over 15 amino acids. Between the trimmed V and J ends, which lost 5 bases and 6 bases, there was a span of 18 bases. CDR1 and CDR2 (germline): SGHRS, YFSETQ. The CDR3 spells CASRPGTLEGQPQHF. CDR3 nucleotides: TGCGCCAGCAGGCCCGGGACCCTCGAGGGTCAGCCCCAGCATTTT.

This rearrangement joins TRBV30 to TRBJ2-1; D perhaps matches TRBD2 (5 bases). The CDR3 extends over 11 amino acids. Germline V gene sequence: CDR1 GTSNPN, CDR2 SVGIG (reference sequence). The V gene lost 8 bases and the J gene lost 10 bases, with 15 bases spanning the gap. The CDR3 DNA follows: TGTGCCGGAGGTCGGTCATCCGAGCAGTTCTTC. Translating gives CAGGRSSEQFF.

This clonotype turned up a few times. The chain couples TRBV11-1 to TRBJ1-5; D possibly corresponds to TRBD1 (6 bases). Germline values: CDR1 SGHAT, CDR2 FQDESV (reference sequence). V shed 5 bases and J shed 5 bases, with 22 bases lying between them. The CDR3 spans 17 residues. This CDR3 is CASSATSYREWDQPQHF. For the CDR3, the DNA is TGTGCCAGCAGCGCTACATCCTACAGGGAATGGGATCAGCCCCAGCATTTT.

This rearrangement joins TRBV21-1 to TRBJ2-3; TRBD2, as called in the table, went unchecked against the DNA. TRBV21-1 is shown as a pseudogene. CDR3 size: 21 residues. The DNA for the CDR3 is TGTGCCAGCAGCAAATCAATCCCGCTAGCGGGAGGGCCCAATTTTACAGATACGCAGTATTTT. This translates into CASSKSIPLAGGPNFTDTQYF.

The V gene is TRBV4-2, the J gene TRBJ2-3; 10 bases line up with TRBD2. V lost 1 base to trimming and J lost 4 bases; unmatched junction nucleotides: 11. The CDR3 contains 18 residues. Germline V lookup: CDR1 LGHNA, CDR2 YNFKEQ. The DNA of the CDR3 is TGTGCCAGCAGCCAAGGGTGGGTCCAGCGGGGGGGTGCAGATACGCAGTATTTT. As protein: CASSQGWVQRGGADTQYF.

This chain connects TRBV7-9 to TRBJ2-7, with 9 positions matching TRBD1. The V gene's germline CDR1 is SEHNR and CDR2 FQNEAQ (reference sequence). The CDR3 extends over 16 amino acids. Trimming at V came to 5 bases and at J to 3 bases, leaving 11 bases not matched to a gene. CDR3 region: CASSPTGQGRNYEQYF. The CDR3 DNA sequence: TGTGCCAGCAGCCCAACAGGACAGGGGCGCAACTACGAGCAGTACTTC.

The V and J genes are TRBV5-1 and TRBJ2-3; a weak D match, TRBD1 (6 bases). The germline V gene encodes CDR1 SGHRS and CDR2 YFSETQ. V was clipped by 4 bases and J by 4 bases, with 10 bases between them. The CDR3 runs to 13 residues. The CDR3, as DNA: TGCGCCAGCAGCACTACAGGGTCAGATACGCAGTATTTT. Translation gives CASSTTGSDTQYF.

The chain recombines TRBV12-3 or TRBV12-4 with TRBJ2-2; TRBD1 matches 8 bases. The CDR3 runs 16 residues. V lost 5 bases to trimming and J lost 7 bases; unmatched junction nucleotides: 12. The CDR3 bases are TGTGCCAGCAGTACGGACAGGGTGAAAAGGGTCGGGGAGCTGTTTTTT. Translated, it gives CASSTDRVKRVGELFF.

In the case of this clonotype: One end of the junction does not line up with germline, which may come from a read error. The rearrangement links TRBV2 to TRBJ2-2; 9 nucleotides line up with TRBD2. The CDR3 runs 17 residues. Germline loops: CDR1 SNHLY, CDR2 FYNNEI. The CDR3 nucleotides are TGTGCCAGTAGTGGGAGTAGCGGGGGATTCAACACCGGGGAGCTGTTTTTT. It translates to CASSGSSGGFNTGELFF. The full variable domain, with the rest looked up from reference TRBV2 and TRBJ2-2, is EPEVTQTPSHQVTQMGQEVILRCVPISNHLYFYWYRQILGQKVEFLVSFYNNEISEKSEIFDDQFSVERPDGSNFTLKIRSTKLEDSAMYFCASSGSSGGFNTGELFFGEGSRLTVL.

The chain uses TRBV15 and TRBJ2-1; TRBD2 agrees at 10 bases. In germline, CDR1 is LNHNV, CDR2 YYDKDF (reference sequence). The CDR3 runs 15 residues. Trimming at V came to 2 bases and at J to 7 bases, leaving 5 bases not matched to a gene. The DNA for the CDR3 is TGTGCCACCAGCAGAAATCCGGGACTAGCGAATGAGCAGTTCTTC. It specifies CATSRNPGLANEQFF. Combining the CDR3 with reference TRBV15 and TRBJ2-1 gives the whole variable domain DAMVIQNPRYQVTQFGKPVTLSCSQTLNHNVMYWYQQKSSQAPKLLFHYYDKDFNNEADTPDNFQSRRPNTSFCFLDIRSPGLGDTAMYLCATSRNPGLANEQFFGPGTRLTVL.

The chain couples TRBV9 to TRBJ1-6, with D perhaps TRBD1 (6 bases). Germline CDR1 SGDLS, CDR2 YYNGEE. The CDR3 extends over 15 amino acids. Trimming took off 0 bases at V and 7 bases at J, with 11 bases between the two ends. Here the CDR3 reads CASSVETGINSPLHF. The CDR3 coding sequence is TGTGCCAGCAGCGTAGAAACAGGGATAAATTCACCCCTCCACTTT.